A selection of T cell receptor beta chains follows, all from one sample in a study of blood T cell repertoires in COVID-19. Produced via immunoSEQ multiplex PCR; TCRdb's table is partial and in-frame only. The table shows approximately 400,000 clones, with over 75% occurring only once. The sequencing input was PBMCs or T cells enriched from blood (not recorded which). These receptors all stem from a young man who had recovered from COVID-19. Both conserved end residues are part of each CDR3. A D gene is named only where the DNA matches it firmly. Clone size is given for some rows only: seen once, a few or many times, or a class if the clone is expanded.

j_gene	abundance	v_gene	d_gene	CDR3aa	CDR3nt
TRBJ1-2	once	TRBV3-1/TRBV3-2	NA	CASSQVKTAVYGYTF	TGTGCCAGCAGCCAAGTAAAGACTGCCGTCTATGGCTACACCTTC
TRBJ1-2	NA	TRBV4-1	TRBD1	CASSPFRDRVDYGYTF	TGCGCCAGCAGCCCATTCCGGGACAGGGTCGACTATGGCTACACCTTC
TRBJ2-4	NA	TRBV28	NA	CASSQGSAKNIQYF	TGTGCCAGCAGTCAGGGCAGTGCCAAAAACATTCAGTACTTC
TRBJ1-1	NA	TRBV19	NA	CASSIQGWGNTEAFF	TGTGCCAGTAGTATCCAGGGGTGGGGGAACACTGAAGCTTTCTTT
TRBJ2-4	NA	TRBV19	NA	CASSSGDIAKNIQYF	TGTGCCAGTAGTTCAGGTGATATAGCCAAAAACATTCAGTACTTC
TRBJ2-1	NA	TRBV6-2/TRBV6-3	TRBD2	CASSSGGPRGNEQFF	TGTGCCAGCAGTTCGGGGGGGCCGCGGGGCAATGAGCAGTTCTTC
TRBJ1-1	NA	TRBV5-1	TRBD1	CASTSNGGQINTEAFF	TGCGCCAGCACCAGCAATGGGGGACAGATAAACACTGAAGCTTTCTTT
TRBJ1-2	NA	TRBV7-8	NA	CASSSRGGAQSEGYTF	TGTGCCAGCAGCTCCCGGGGGGGGGCGCAGTCGGAAGGCTACACCTTC
TRBJ2-5	NA	TRBV4-2	NA	CASSPRTEETQYF	TGTGCCAGCAGCCCCCGGACAGAAGAGACCCAGTACTTC
TRBJ1-2	once	TRBV18	NA	CASSTQQGLSVGYTF	TGTGCCAGCTCAACCCAGCAGGGTCTCTCGGTAGGCTACACCTTC
TRBJ1-1	NA	TRBV19	NA	CASNRYYGNTEAFF	TGTGCCAGCAACAGGTATTACGGGAACACTGAAGCTTTCTTT
TRBJ1-4	NA	TRBV11-2	TRBD1	CASSPRTGTNEKLFF	TGTGCCAGCAGCCCCCGGACAGGGACGAATGAAAAACTGTTTTTT
TRBJ2-1	NA	TRBV27	NA	CASSLSSYNEQFF	TGTGCCAGCAGCCTCTCTTCCTACAATGAGCAGTTCTTC
TRBJ1-1	NA	TRBV3-1/TRBV3-2	TRBD1	CATQQGQNTEAFF	TGTGCCACCCAACAGGGGCAGAACACTGAAGCTTTCTTT
TRBJ2-7	once	TRBV4-1	TRBD1	CASSHNDRGPYEQYF	TGCGCCAGCAGCCACAATGACAGGGGCCCCTACGAGCAGTACTTC
TRBJ2-2	NA	TRBV5-1	TRBD1	CASSRAQGDTGELFF	TGCGCCAGCAGCCGAGCACAGGGGGACACCGGGGAGCTGTTTTTT
TRBJ2-2	NA	TRBV7-9	NA	CASSWTVVTGELFF	TGTGCCAGCAGCTGGACAGTCGTCACCGGGGAGCTGTTTTTT
TRBJ2-7	NA	TRBV3-1/TRBV3-2	NA	CASSRAGGSYEQYF	TGTGCCAGCAGCCGGGCAGGAGGCTCCTACGAGCAGTACTTC
TRBJ2-7	NA	TRBV5-1	TRBD1	CASSFGTASYEQYF	TGCGCCAGCAGCTTCGGGACAGCTTCCTACGAGCAGTACTTC
TRBJ1-5	NA	TRBV6-1	NA	CASSEPVRGNQPQHF	TGTGCCAGCAGTGAACCCGTCAGGGGCAATCAGCCCCAGCATTTT
TRBJ2-1	NA	TRBV5-1	NA	CASSLGQYNEQFF	TGCGCCAGCAGCTTGGGACAGTACAATGAGCAGTTCTTC
TRBJ1-1	NA	TRBV11-1	TRBD1	CASSWTGSEAFF	TGTGCCAGCAGCTGGACAGGGTCTGAAGCTTTCTTT
TRBJ1-1	NA	TRBV14	NA	CASSQEYAVTEAFF	TGTGCCAGCAGCCAAGAATATGCAGTCACTGAAGCTTTCTTT
TRBJ1-1	NA	TRBV19	NA	CASSYGGAGNTEAFF	TGTGCCAGTAGTTATGGGGGGGCGGGAAACACTGAAGCTTTCTTT
TRBJ1-1	NA	TRBV18	NA	CASSSRTEAFF	TGTGCCAGCTCTTCACGGACTGAAGCTTTCTTT
TRBJ1-1	NA	TRBV13	NA	CASSLDRDTEAFF	TGTGCCAGCAGCTTAGATCGGGACACTGAAGCTTTCTTT
TRBJ1-1	NA	TRBV3-1/TRBV3-2	TRBD1	CASAGDRGPLNTEVFF	TGTGCCAGCGCGGGAGACAGGGGGCCGTTGAACACTGAAGTTTTCTTT
TRBJ1-3	few	TRBV30	TRBD1	CAGWTGPFSGNTIYF	TGTGCCGGGTGGACAGGACCATTCTCTGGAAACACCATATATTTT